Presented here are 6 T cell receptor beta chains from one specimen sequenced in a study of T cell responses to AZD1222 COVID-19 vaccine. Using immunoSEQ multiplex PCR, the repertoire was profiled, and TCRdb retains in-frame clones only, with some absent. Among fewer than 85,000 clones, around 88% were seen once, and the ten largest hold 20%. Sequences were derived from peripheral blood, sampled on day 0 of AZD1222 vaccination. Receptors were obtained from an adult in good health.

V is TRBV21-1 and J is TRBJ2-7; TRBD1 was called by the table and not checked on the DNA. TRBV21-1 represents a pseudogene. The CDR3 has 21 amino acids. CDR3 loop: CASSKSAFETGTFIFFYEQYF. The CDR3 region has the DNA TGTGCCAGCAGCAAATCAGCTTTCGAGACAGGGACCTTCATCTTCTTCTACGAGCAGTACTTC.

This chain links TRBV7-7 with TRBJ1-5, with no clear D. V lost 1 base to trimming and J lost 7 bases, with 8 bases between them. This CDR3 has 13 residues. Germline V gives CDR1 SSHAT, CDR2 FNYEAQ (reference sequence). The CDR3 region is CASSLESGQPQHF. In DNA, the CDR3 is TGTGCCAGCAGCTTAGAATCCGGGCAGCCCCAGCATTTT.

J is TRBJ2-3 and V is TRBV27; TRBD2 agrees at 13 bases. V trimming: 6 bases; J trimming: 6 bases; junction bases outside the gene matches: 12. Germline loops: CDR1 MNHEY, CDR2 SMNVEV (reference sequence). The CDR3 is 17 residues long. Here the CDR3 DNA reads TGTGCCAGCAGCCGGACTAGCGGGAGAACAAGCAAGGATACGCAGTATTTT. Amino acid sequence: CASSRTSGRTSKDTQYF.

This chain connects TRBV7-2 to TRBJ2-7; 12 positions agree with TRBD1. V dropped 6 bases and J dropped 3; count of bases not matched to a gene: 6. There are 15 residues in the CDR3. The V gene's germline CDR1 is SGHTA and CDR2 FQGNSA. The CDR3 is CASSPGTGGFYEQYF. The CDR3 DNA is TGTGCCAGCAGTCCAGGGACAGGGGGCTTCTACGAGCAGTACTTC.

This clone was seen more than once but under ten times. This sequence joins TRBV18 and TRBJ1-6; D is unclear. Germline values: CDR1 KGHSH, CDR2 LQKENI. V was clipped by 0 bases and J by 0 bases, with 21 bases between them. There are 21 residues in the CDR3. DNA of the CDR3: TGTGCCAGCTCACCACCGCGCATTATGGCAGCCCAAGGCTCCTATAATTCACCCCTCCACTTT. Translated: CASSPPRIMAAQGSYNSPLHF. Full variable domain (remainder filled in from reference TRBV18 and TRBJ1-6): NAGVMQNPRHLVRRRGQEARLRCSPMKGHSHVYWYRQLPEEGLKFMVYLQKENIIDESGMPKERFSAEFPKEGPSILRIQQVVRGDSAAYFCASSPPRIMAAQGSYNSPLHFGNGTRLTVT.

Here the CDR3 reads CASSYVGEQFF. The DNA for the CDR3 is TGTGCCAGCAGTTACGTAGGTGAGCAGTTCTTC. The chain links TRBV6-5 to TRBJ2-1, with D unclear. CDR3 length: 11 amino acids. V gave up 2 bases and J gave up 9 bases, with 5 bases separating them. From germline, CDR1 is MNHEY and CDR2 SVGAGI.